One and the same sample provided the 6 T cell receptor beta chains below, sequenced in a study of shared clonotypes between healthy human individuals (TCRdb year 2020). Libraries were built with the immunoSEQ multiplex PCR assay. This immuneACCESS table, as held by TCRdb, lists in-frame sequences with V and J called but not all clones. Of the missing ones, under half trace to an unresolved V gene in checked studies; the others have no known cause. The sample table contains some 1.4 million clones; only one count was recorded for around 97% of them. The ten top clones hold 1% to 1.5% of the sample. Specimen: naive CD4+ T cells sorted from blood. The meaning of the sample's cell subset or site label: CD45RA+ positively selected. These receptors came from a young man in good health.

A remark on this clone: The sample carries other DNA sequences with the same CDR3. V is TRBV4-3 and J is TRBJ2-4; the D is unclear. Germline CDR1 LGHNA, CDR2 YSLEER. The CDR3 length is 14 residues. V gave up 1 base and J gave up 0 bases, with 4 bases separating them. DNA of the CDR3: TGCGCCAGCAGCCAAGGGGTAGCCAAAAACATTCAGTACTTC. It yields the protein CASSQGVAKNIQYF.

V gene TRBV7-8 combines with J gene TRBJ2-5, with 12 bases aligning to TRBD2. The CDR3 runs 17 residues. The germline gives CDR1 SGHVS, CDR2 FQNEAQ. J gave up 10 bases and V 2 bases, and 14 bases lay outside the gene matches. The CDR3 sequence: CASSLQASGRGWGSQYF. The CDR3 DNA reads as TGTGCCAGCAGCTTACAGGCTAGCGGGAGGGGCTGGGGAAGCCAGTACTTC.

In the case of this clone: Other DNA sequences within the sample encode an identical CDR3. This chain links TRBV5-5 with TRBJ1-3; D not resolved. The CDR3 consists of 13 residues. V lost 2 bases to trimming and J lost 4 bases, with 7 bases between them. In germline, CDR1 is SGHKS, CDR2 YYEKEE (reference sequence). Written as DNA, the CDR3 is TGTGCCAGCAGCTTAGGAGGAGGAAACACCATATATTTT. Amino acid sequence: CASSLGGGNTIYF.

The rearrangement links TRBV6-5 to TRBJ2-1; TRBD2 matches 13 bases. Germline V gene lookup returns CDR1 MNHEY and CDR2 SVGAGI. CDR3 size: 16 residues. The V segment lost 4 bases and the J segment 6 bases; nucleotides outside the gene matches: 6. As DNA, the CDR3 is TGTGCCAGCAGTTCTCCGACTAGCGGGAGGTTCAATGAGCAGTTCTTC. This codes for CASSSPTSGRFNEQFF.

This sequence joins TRBV5-5 and TRBJ1-4; 7 bases are shared with TRBD1. Germline V gene lookup returns CDR1 SGHKS and CDR2 YYEKEE (reference sequence). The length of the CDR3 is 14 residues. Trimming cost V 3 bases and J 5 bases; bases outside gene matches: 4. CDR3 sequence: CASSSTGDNEKLFF. Written as DNA, the CDR3 is TGTGCCAGCAGCTCTACAGGGGACAATGAAAAACTGTTTTTT.

V usage is TRBV10-2 and J usage is TRBJ1-2; TRBD1 aligns across 7 bases. This CDR3 has 13 amino acids. In germline, CDR1 is WSHSY, CDR2 SAAADI. Losses at the gene ends were 6 bases for V and 6 bases for J; bases not matched to a gene: 7. Here the CDR3 DNA reads TGCGCCAGCAGCCCCGCTGGACAGGATGGCTACACCTTC. This gives the protein CASSPAGQDGYTF.